The 14 T cell receptor beta chains listed next were all sequenced from one sample in a study of T cell responses to AZD1222 COVID-19 vaccine. Using immunoSEQ multiplex PCR, the repertoire was profiled, and TCRdb retains in-frame clones only, with some absent. The sample includes 150,000 or so clones. The sample was peripheral blood. Receptor source: an adult in good health.

The chain uses TRBV5-5 and TRBJ1-3; D not certain. Germline CDR1 reads SGHKS; CDR2 reads YYEKEE (reference sequence). V was trimmed by 0 bases and J by 4 bases, leaving 5 bases between them. The length of the CDR3 is 13 residues. The CDR3: CASSLVPGNTIYF. In DNA, the CDR3 is TGTGCCAGCAGCTTGGTGCCCGGAAACACCATATATTTT.

The chain couples TRBV3-1 (or the pseudogene TRBV3-2) to TRBJ1-6; 12 bases line up with TRBD1. Trimming took 0 bases from V and 0 from J; bases not matched to a gene: 3. The CDR3 covers 19 residues. The germline CDR1 and CDR2 sequences are LGHDT and YNNKEL (reference sequence). CDR3 sequence: CASSQEGQGANSYNSPLHF. The CDR3 bases are TGTGCCAGCAGCCAAGAGGGACAGGGGGCCAACTCCTATAATTCACCCCTCCACTTT.

CDR3 DNA sequence: TGCAGCGTTGTTTTGGGGGGCGCGGCTGAAGCTTTCTTT. Translated, it gives CSVVLGGAAEAFF. The chain recombines TRBV29-1 with TRBJ1-1, with a weak D call TRBD1 (6 bases). CDR1 and CDR2 from the germline V gene are SQVTM and ANQGSEA. The CDR3 has 13 amino acids. V dropped 4 bases and J dropped 6 bases, with 15 bases sitting between them. Together with reference TRBV29-1 and TRBJ1-1, the CDR3 gives the full variable domain: SAVISQKPSRDICQRGTSLTIQCQVDSQVTMMFWYRQQPGQSLTLIATANQGSEATYESGFVIDKFPISRPNLTFSTLTVSNMSPEDSSIYLCSVVLGGAAEAFFGQGTRLTVV.

The chain employs TRBV4-3 and TRBJ1-4, with D uncertain. V was pared by 1 base and J by 6 bases, with 12 bases between. The CDR3 covers 15 residues. CDR1 LGHNA and CDR2 YSLEER come from the germline V gene. The DNA for the CDR3 is TGCGCCAGCAGCCAAGTTCCCTACGGGGATGAAAAACTGTTTTTT. This gives the protein CASSQVPYGDEKLFF.

The V gene is TRBV6-5, the J gene TRBJ2-7; no definite D call. With 7 bases removed from V and 3 bases from J, the gap between germline ends came to 13 bases. This CDR3 has 13 residues. CDR1 is MNHEY and CDR2 is SVGAGI in the germline V gene. The CDR3 DNA reads as TGTGCCAGCAAAGGACCACCTTTCTACGAGCAGTACTTC. Its protein product is CASKGPPFYEQYF.

The chain carries TRBV4-1 and TRBJ1-1; possibly TRBD1 for D (5 bases). Germline values: CDR1 MGHRA, CDR2 YSYEKL. The CDR3 is made up of 15 amino acids. V gave up 2 bases and J gave up 6 bases, with 16 bases separating them. CDR3: CASSQPLVGGAEAFF. The CDR3 region has the DNA TGCGCCAGCAGCCAACCTCTGGTGGGGGGTGCTGAAGCTTTCTTT.

V is TRBV11-2 and J is TRBJ2-5; D unresolved. This CDR3 has 15 amino acids. The germline V gene has CDR1 SGHAT and CDR2 FQNNGV. V lost 3 bases and J lost 6, with 17 bases in between. CDR3 residues: CASSFVAASGKTQYF. For the CDR3, the DNA is TGTGCCAGCAGCTTTGTCGCGGCGAGTGGGAAGACCCAGTACTTC.

The chain employs TRBV10-3 and TRBJ1-1; possibly TRBD1 for D (6 bases). The V and J ends lost 5 bases and 2 bases respectively, with 15 bases between them. CDR1 and CDR2 from the germline V gene are ENHRY and SYGVKD. This CDR3 has 15 amino acids. CDR3 sequence: CAISLREGENTEAFF. The CDR3 region has the DNA TGTGCCATCAGTCTGAGGGAGGGGGAAAACACTGAAGCTTTCTTT.

This chain joins TRBV19 and TRBJ1-4; 8 bases agree with TRBD1. Trimming at V came to 6 bases and at J to 3 bases, leaving 6 bases not matched to a gene. The CDR3 consists of 15 residues. The germline V gene encodes CDR1 LNHDA and CDR2 SQIVND (reference sequence). The CDR3 DNA reads as TGTGCCAGTAGGTACAGGGGGAGGCCTAATGAAAAACTGTTTTTT. Protein sequence: CASRYRGRPNEKLFF.

The V call is TRBV7-9, the J call TRBJ1-2; 7 nucleotides align to TRBD1. CDR3 length: 12 amino acids. Germline V lookup: CDR1 SEHNR, CDR2 FQNEAQ (reference sequence). J gave up 7 bases and V 5 bases, and 4 bases lay outside the gene matches. The CDR3 bases are TGTGCCAGCAGCCGGACAGGCTTTGGCTACACCTTC. Residues: CASSRTGFGYTF. Based on the CDR3 plus reference TRBV7-9 and TRBJ1-2, the full variable domain is DTGVSQNPRHKITKRGQNVTFRCDPISEHNRLYWYRQTLGQGPEFLTYFQNEAQLEKSRLLSDRFSAERPKGSFSTLEIQRTEQGDSAMYLCASSRTGFGYTFGSGTRLTVV.

This chain connects TRBV18 to TRBJ1-3; TRBD1 might be the D (5 bases). Deletions cut 4 bases from V and 2 bases from J, with 18 bases between. Germline V gene data show CDR1 as KGHSH and CDR2 as LQKENI. The CDR3 is 17 residues long. The CDR3 coding sequence is TGTGCCAGCTCACGGGATGCCGCCACGGGGGCTGGAAACACCATATATTTT. It specifies CASSRDAATGAGNTIYF.

The chain is built from TRBV5-1 and TRBJ1-2, with a possible D match to TRBD1 (6 bases). There are 16 residues in the CDR3. In germline, CDR1 is SGHRS, CDR2 YFSETQ. Trimming stripped 3 bases from V and 8 bases from J, with 23 bases between. The DNA for the CDR3 is TGCGCCAGCAGCTCTGGAGTTGGGCAGGGGTCTTTCGGCTACACCTTC. Its translation: CASSSGVGQGSFGYTF.

This chain connects TRBV4-2 to TRBJ2-1, with 7 bases matching TRBD2. CDR3 length: 15 residues. From germline, CDR1 is LGHNA and CDR2 YNFKEQ. The V segment lost 0 bases and the J segment 8 bases; nucleotides outside the gene matches: 7. CDR3: CASSQEGREFDEQFF. CDR3 DNA sequence: TGTGCCAGCAGCCAAGAAGGGCGGGAGTTCGATGAGCAGTTCTTC.

The gene calls are TRBV6-2 or TRBV6-3 and TRBJ2-2, with D perhaps being TRBD1 or TRBD2 (5 bases each). The CDR3 covers 17 residues. The V and J ends lost 3 bases and 6 bases respectively, with 20 bases between them. The germline gives CDR1 MNHEY, CDR2 SVGEGT. The CDR3, as DNA: TGTGCCAGCAGTTATCGGGGCGCCACGCAGTATTCCGGGGAGCTGTTTTTT. It encodes CASSYRGATQYSGELFF.